This TCR beta chain is from a study of blood T cell repertoires in COVID-19. Turning to the study itself: The samples span acute and convalescent COVID-19 from the United States, Italy and Spain.

Original methodology: By means of reference gene primer amplification, nucleated cell counts were estimated. Sequenced by immunoSEQ multiplex PCR; TCRdb stores in-frame clones only, minus some. V and J calls and clone size are those listed in that table; D and trimming were worked out from the DNA. The table has 150,000 to 200,000 clones, 85% to 90% seen once. The length of the CDR3 is 17 residues. Germline V gives CDR1 SGDLS, CDR2 YYNGEE. Trimming cost V 0 bases and J 0 bases, with 13 bases left between them. This sequence was found in a woman between 18 and 30 years old who had recovered from COVID-19. The sample consisted of peripheral blood. J is TRBJ1-5 and V is TRBV9; no firm D call. For the CDR3, the DNA is TGTGCCAGCAGCGTAGATCCCGGGGATTATAGCAATCAGCCCCAGCATTTT. Translation gives CASSVDPGDYSNQPQHF.